A single sample gave rise to the 4 T cell receptor beta chains below, sequenced in a study of OX40 agonist ivuxolimab in advanced cancers. The repertoire was sequenced with immunoSEQ multiplex PCR; TCRdb's copy has only in-frame clones and lacks some. Here the sample spans some 77,000 clones, around nine tenths being singletons. The specimen comprised CD4+ or CD8+ T cells sorted from blood, sampled in a trial of the OX40 agonist ivuxolimab. The source of these receptors is an adult with an advanced solid tumor such as melanoma, head and neck, liver or kidney cancer.

The J gene is TRBJ2-3, the V gene TRBV7-2; maybe TRBD1 (5 bases). The CDR3 sequence is 14 residues long. V lost 0 bases and J 4 bases, leaving 8 bases between the germline ends. CDR1 and CDR2 from the germline V gene are SGHTA and FQGNSA. CDR3 protein: CASSLAGAPDTQYF. CDR3 sequence (DNA): TGTGCCAGCAGCTTAGCAGGGGCCCCAGATACGCAGTATTTT.

This chain connects TRBV18 to TRBJ1-2; TRBD1 might be the D (5 bases). V dropped 3 bases and J dropped 4 bases, with 12 bases sitting between them. CDR3 length equals 14 residues. Germline values: CDR1 KGHSH, CDR2 LQKENI. The chain's CDR3 is CASSPQDTPYGYTF. The CDR3 region has the DNA TGTGCCAGCTCACCGCAGGACACCCCCTATGGCTACACCTTC.

This chain links TRBV19 with TRBJ1-4, with D maybe TRBD1 (5 bases). This CDR3 comprises 14 residues. The germline V and J ends were trimmed by 5 bases and 0 bases, with 7 bases remaining between them. CDR1 and CDR2 (germline): LNHDA, SQIVND (reference sequence). The CDR3 reads CASSGAATNEKLFF. CDR3 in DNA: TGTGCCAGTAGTGGGGCTGCAACTAATGAAAAACTGTTTTTT.

In this sample, this clone turned up once. The J gene is TRBJ2-2, the V gene TRBV6-4; TRBD1 matches at 8 bases. The CDR3 is made up of 16 amino acids. With 3 bases clipped from V and 4 bases from J, the junction kept 7 bases outside the gene matches. Germline lookup yields CDR1 MRHNA and CDR2 SNTAGT. CDR3 region: CASSEQGGSGTGELFF. In DNA, the CDR3 is TGTGCCAGCAGTGAACAGGGGGGATCGGGCACCGGGGAGCTGTTTTTT.